The text below deals with one T cell receptor (beta chain). This clonotype appeared a few times. Its cognate antigen has yet to be identified. One base away there is no much larger clone; base qualities are not given. The data belong to a study of CD8 T cells in ankylosing spondylitis listed by TCRdb under 2017. About the study as a whole: The study set out to find disease-linked TCR variants by profiling T cell receptor beta repertoires in ankylosing spondylitis patients and healthy donors. Peripheral blood was sampled, and synovial fluid was additionally collected from ankylosing spondylitis patients. In total, the full study cohort was made up of nearly 110 healthy donors and 20 to 25 ankylosing spondylitis patients. Here is what the overall study found, with its caveats: Blood from ankylosing spondylitis patients appeared to be characterized by a TCR beta motif composed of eight highly homologous amino acid variants. The disease-linked clones showed a CD8+ phenotype and occurred at relatively low frequencies in peripheral blood. Some TCR beta motif variants had previously been reported in synovial fluid and blood of reactive arthritis patients, which suggested common disease-initiation mechanisms. Significant enrichment of the disease-linked clones was reported in matched synovial fluid samples from ankylosing spondylitis patients.

Sequencing used an Illumina HiSeq 2500. Quantitative 5'-RACE with molecular barcodes was used to prepare TCR beta libraries. In the original analysis: A new computational method based on a probabilistic model of VDJ rearrangement was used to identify disease-linked TCR variants. TCRdb trimmed the raw reads at Q25, called clones with MiXCR and kept productive beta chains. Entries that share a CDR3 protein sequence are merged under the most common genes and DNA. The authors' filters were not applied to this entry. The sample records 340,000 or so distinct CDR3 sequences, roughly 15% of which are singletons. The leading ten clones occupy roughly 1.1% of the sample. The V end loses 3 bases and the J end loses 2 bases, and a stretch of 14 bases separates them. Spanning cysteine to phenylalanine, the CDR3 consists of 16 amino acids. Solely the CDR3 DNA is kept, with 48 bases framed from the first base. CDR1 is given as LGHDT and CDR2 as YNNKEL, both from the germline V gene (reference sequence).

The specimen was blood, either unsorted or a sorted T cell fraction (not recorded which). The chain is encoded by TRBV3-1 joined to TRBJ2-1; the D gene cannot be resolved reliably. The source is a male donor with ankylosing spondylitis or in good health (not recorded which). The DNA sequence is given as TGTGCCAGCAGCCAGGCCCCCACAGCTACCTACAATGAGCAGTTCTTC. Its amino acids are CASSQAPTATYNEQFF.